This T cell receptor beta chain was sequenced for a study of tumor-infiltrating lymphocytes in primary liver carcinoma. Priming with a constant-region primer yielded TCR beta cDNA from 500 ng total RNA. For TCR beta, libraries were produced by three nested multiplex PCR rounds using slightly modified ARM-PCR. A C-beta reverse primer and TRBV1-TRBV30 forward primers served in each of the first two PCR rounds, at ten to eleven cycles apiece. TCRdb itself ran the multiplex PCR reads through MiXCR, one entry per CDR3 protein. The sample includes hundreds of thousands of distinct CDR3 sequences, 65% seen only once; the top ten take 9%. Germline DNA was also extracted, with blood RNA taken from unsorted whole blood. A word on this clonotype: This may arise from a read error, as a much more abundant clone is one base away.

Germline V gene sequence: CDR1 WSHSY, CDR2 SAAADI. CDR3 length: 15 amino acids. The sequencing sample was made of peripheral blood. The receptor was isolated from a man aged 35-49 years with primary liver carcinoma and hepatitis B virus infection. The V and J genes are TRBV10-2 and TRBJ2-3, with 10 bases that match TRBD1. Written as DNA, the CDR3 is TGCGCCAGCAGCGAGGGACAGGGGAGCACAGATACGCGGTATTTT. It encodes CASSEGQGSTDTRYF.